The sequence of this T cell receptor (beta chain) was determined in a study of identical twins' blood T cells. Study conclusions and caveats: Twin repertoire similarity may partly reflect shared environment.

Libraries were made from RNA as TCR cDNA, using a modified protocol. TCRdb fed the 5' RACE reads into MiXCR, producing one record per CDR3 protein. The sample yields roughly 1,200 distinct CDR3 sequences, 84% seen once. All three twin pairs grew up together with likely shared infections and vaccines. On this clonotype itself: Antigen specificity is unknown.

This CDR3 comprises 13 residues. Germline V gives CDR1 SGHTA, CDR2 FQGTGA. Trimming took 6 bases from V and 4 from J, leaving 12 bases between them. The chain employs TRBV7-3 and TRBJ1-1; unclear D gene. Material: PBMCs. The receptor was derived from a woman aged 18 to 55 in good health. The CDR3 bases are TGTGCCAGCAGTGTGGGCTGGGGCACTGAAGCTTTCTTT. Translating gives CASSVGWGTEAFF. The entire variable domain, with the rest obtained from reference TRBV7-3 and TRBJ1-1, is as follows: GAGVSQTPSNKVTEKGKYVELRCDPISGHTALYWYRQSLGQGPEFLIYFQGTGAADDSGLPNDRFFAVRPEGSVSTLKIQRTERGDSAVYLCASSVGWGTEAFFGQGTRLTVV.